The 10 T cell receptor beta chains listed next were all sequenced from one sample in a study of blood T cell repertoires in COVID-19. This table comes from immunoSEQ multiplex PCR, and its TCRdb copy is limited to in-frame clones, with some not included. The table lists approximately 110,000 clones, 80% to 90% of them singletons. Sequenced: peripheral blood. These TCRs come from a woman aged 50 to 65 with active or convalescent COVID-19.

This clone was counted only a few times. The V call is TRBV28, the J call TRBJ1-6, with a weak D call TRBD1 (5 bases). The length of the CDR3 is 15 residues. CDR1 and CDR2 from the germline V gene are MDHEN and SYDVKM. In nucleotides, the CDR3 is TGTGCTAGCGGGGACGGGAGCTCCTATAATTCACCCCTCCACTTT. Protein product: CASGDGSSYNSPLHF.

This clone was detected a few times. The CDR3 bases are TGTGCCAGCAGTCAGACAGGGGAGAGTACTGAAGCTTTCTTT. Residues: CASSQTGESTEAFF. The chain joins TRBV6-5 to TRBJ1-1; 8 bases map to TRBD1. The CDR3 length is 14 residues. Germline lookup yields CDR1 MNHEY and CDR2 SVGAGI. The V segment lost 5 bases and the J segment 5 bases; nucleotides outside the gene matches: 7.

Only a few counts were recorded for this clone. The chain carries TRBV6-1 and TRBJ2-7, with 11 bases fitting TRBD2. Trimming removed 5 bases from V and 5 bases from J; junction bases left unmatched: 5. The length of the CDR3 is 14 residues. CDR1 and CDR2 (germline): MNHNS, SASEGT. CDR3: CASSYSGRADEQYF. DNA for the CDR3: TGTGCCAGCAGTTATAGCGGGAGGGCCGACGAGCAGTACTTC.

CDR3 DNA sequence: TGTGCCAGCTCACCCGATACAGGGGGCGGCTATGGCTACACCTTC. Translated: CASSPDTGGGYGYTF. The V gene is TRBV18, the J gene TRBJ1-2; 9 positions agree with TRBD1. J gave up 4 bases and V 3 bases, and 6 bases lay outside the gene matches. The CDR3 length is 15 residues. Germline CDR1 is KGHSH and CDR2 is LQKENI. Full variable domain (rest looked up from reference TRBV18 and TRBJ1-2): NAGVMQNPRHLVRRRGQEARLRCSPMKGHSHVYWYRQLPEEGLKFMVYLQKENIIDESGMPKERFSAEFPKEGPSILRIQQVVRGDSAAYFCASSPDTGGGYGYTFGSGTRLTVV.

V is TRBV3-1 (or the pseudogene TRBV3-2) and J is TRBJ2-4; maybe TRBD2 (6 bases). This CDR3 has 18 amino acids. Trimming removed 1 base from V and 2 bases from J, with 18 bases in between. CDR1 and CDR2 from the germline V gene are LGHDT and YNNKEL (reference sequence). CDR3 loop: CASSQVEGRDFTKNIQYF. In nucleotides, the CDR3 is TGTGCCAGCAGCCAAGTGGAAGGCAGGGACTTTACCAAAAACATTCAGTACTTC.

The V gene is TRBV9, the J gene TRBJ2-6; D is possibly TRBD1 (5 bases). Trimming shortened V by 5 bases and J by 0 bases, and 12 bases separated the two germline ends. This CDR3 region has 16 residues. The germline V gene encodes CDR1 SGDLS and CDR2 YYNGEE. The CDR3 spells CASSPLDSSGANVLTF. Written as DNA, the CDR3 is TGTGCCAGCAGTCCACTTGACAGCTCTGGGGCCAACGTCCTGACTTTC.

The gene calls are TRBV19 and TRBJ1-2; D might be TRBD1 (6 bases). V was trimmed by 4 bases and J by 3 bases, leaving 9 bases between them. Germline-derived CDR1 and CDR2 are LNHDA and SQIVND (reference sequence). This CDR3 has 13 amino acids. The CDR3 DNA follows: TGTGCCAGTAGTAACAGGGAATACTATGGCTACACCTTC. Translated: CASSNREYYGYTF.

As for this clone: One end of the junction does not line up with germline, which may come from a read error. This rearrangement joins TRBV28 to TRBJ2-7, with TRBD1 matching over 7 bases. CDR1 is MDHEN, CDR2 SYDVKM, per germline. This CDR3 is built from 14 residues. In nucleotides, the CDR3 is TGTGCCAGCAGTGGCGACGGGACAGATCCCAGATCGCGCTTC. Its translation: CASSGDGTDPRSRF.

The V gene is TRBV25-1, the J gene TRBJ1-1, with 9 bases lining up with TRBD1. The CDR3 is 13 residues long. Per the germline V gene, CDR1 is MGHDK and CDR2 is SYGVNS. Trimming removed 8 bases from V and 5 bases from J; junction bases left unmatched: 6. The CDR3 region has the DNA TGTGCCAGCTCCGGGACAGGGTGGACTGAAGCTTTCTTT. Protein: CASSGTGWTEAFF.

This rearrangement joins TRBV2 to TRBJ2-3; 9 bases fit TRBD2. The CDR3 covers 13 residues. Germline V lookup: CDR1 SNHLY, CDR2 FYNNEI. Trimming at V came to 10 bases and at J to 1 base, leaving 3 bases not matched to a gene. CDR3 residues: CATKREGTDTQYF. The CDR3 DNA is TGTGCCACCAAGCGGGAGGGCACAGATACGCAGTATTTT.